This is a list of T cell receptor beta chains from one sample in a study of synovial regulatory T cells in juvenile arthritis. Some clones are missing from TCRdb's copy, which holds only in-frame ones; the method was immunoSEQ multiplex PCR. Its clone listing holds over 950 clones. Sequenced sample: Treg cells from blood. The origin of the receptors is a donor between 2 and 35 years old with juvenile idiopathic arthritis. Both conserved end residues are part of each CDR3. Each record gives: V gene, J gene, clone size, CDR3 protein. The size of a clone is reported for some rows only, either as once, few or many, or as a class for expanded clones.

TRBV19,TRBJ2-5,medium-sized,CASSIHHISSGTLGETQYF
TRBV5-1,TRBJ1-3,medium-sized,CASSLTGSGNTIYF
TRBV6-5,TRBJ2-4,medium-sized,CASSYDRAKNIQYF
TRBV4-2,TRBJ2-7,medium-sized,CASSQDGLGYEQYF
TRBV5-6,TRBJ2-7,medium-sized,CASSLGRGDTQYEQYF
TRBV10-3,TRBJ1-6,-,CAIRSAGTGPFPLHF
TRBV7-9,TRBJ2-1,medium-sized,CASSLAISSSYNEQFF
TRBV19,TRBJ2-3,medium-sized,CASSIASPLIGRASGADTQYF
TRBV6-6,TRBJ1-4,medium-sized,CASSYRGHEKLFF
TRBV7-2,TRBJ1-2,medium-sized,CASSSREGANYGYTF
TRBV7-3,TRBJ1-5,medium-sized,CASSFRGTNQPQHF
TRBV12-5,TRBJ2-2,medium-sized,CASGLGTGSGAGELFF
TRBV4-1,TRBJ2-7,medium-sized,CASRAGSNEQYF
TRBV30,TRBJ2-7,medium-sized,CAGKNKLQGKPAPGSYEQYF
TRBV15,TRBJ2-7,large,CATSRGFGGLDEQYF
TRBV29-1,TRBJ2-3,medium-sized,CSVDTTDTQYF
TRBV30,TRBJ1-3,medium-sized,CAWRGRGSGNTIYF
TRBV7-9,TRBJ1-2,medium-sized,CASSLALLRTIKANYGYTF
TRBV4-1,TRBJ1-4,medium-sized,CASSQGGTTNEKLFF
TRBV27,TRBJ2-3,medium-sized,CASSLYNTDTQYF
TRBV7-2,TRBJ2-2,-,CASSLAGGRNGELFF
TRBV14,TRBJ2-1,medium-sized,CASSQQTGKYEQFF
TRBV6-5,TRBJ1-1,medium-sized,CASSFFLTGGVTEAFF
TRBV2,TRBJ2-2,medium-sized,CASNGVGDTGELFF
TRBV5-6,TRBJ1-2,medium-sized,CASSFLGRTGTKGYGYTF
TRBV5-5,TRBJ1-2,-,CASGLAGTKGYGYTF
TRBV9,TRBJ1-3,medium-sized,CASSLYSGNTIYF
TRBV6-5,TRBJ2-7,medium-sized,CASSYGDTYEQYF
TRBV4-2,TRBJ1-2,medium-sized,CASSQLGFGYTF
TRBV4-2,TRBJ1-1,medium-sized,CASSQDGEVEAFF
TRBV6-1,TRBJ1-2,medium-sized,CASRTGTGVYGYTF
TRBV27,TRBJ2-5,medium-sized,CASSNLPRWQETQYF
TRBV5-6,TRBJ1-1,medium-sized,CASSLRTEAFF
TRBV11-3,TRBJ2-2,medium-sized,CASSLGGANTGELFF
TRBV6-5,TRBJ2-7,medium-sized,CASSYSTRAYEQYF
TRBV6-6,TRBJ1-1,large,CASTLQWGSTEAFF
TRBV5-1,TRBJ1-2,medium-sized,CASSKDLTGKGYTF
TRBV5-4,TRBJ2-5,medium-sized,CASSSTTGTGGETQYF
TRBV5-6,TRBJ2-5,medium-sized,CASSLGVETQYF
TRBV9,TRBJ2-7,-,CASSPSWGGNFYEQYF